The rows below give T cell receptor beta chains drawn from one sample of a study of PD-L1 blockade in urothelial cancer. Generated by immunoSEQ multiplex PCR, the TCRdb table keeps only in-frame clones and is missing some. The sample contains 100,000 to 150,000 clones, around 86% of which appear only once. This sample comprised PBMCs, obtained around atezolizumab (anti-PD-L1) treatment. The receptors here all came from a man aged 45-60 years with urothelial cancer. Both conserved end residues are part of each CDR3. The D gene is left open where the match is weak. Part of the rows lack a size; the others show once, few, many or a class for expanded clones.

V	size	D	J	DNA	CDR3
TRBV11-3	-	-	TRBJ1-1	TGTGCCAGCAGCACTAGAACAGGGACGGAAGCTTTCTTT	CASSTRTGTEAFF
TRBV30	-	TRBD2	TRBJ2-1	TGTGCCTGGAGTGTACGCAGGGAGGGTGAGCAGTTCTTC	CAWSVRREGEQFF
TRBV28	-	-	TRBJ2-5	TGTGCCAGCACTAAAACCGGGACCCAGTACTTC	CASTKTGTQYF
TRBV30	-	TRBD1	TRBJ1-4	TGTGCCTGGAGTGTACCCGGGACAGGGTTCGAAAAACTGTTTTTT	CAWSVPGTGFEKLFF
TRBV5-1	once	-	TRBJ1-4	TGCGCCAGCAGCTTGGGGGGTGGCAGCGGAAAACTGTTTTTT	CASSLGGGSGKLFF
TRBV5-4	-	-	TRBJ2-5	TGTGCCAGCAGCCCGGGACACGACCAAGAGACCCAGTACTTC	CASSPGHDQETQYF
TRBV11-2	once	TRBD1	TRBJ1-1	TGTGCCAGCAGCTTGGACAGGGTGCTAAACACTGAAGCTTTCTTT	CASSLDRVLNTEAFF
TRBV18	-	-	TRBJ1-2	TGTGCCAGCTCACCAAATACCGGGGACTATGGCTACACCTTC	CASSPNTGDYGYTF
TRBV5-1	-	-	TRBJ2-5	TGCGCCAGCAGCTTGGGCACATTCCAGGAGACCCAGTACTTC	CASSLGTFQETQYF
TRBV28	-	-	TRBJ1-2	TGTGCCAGCAGTCCGGGGACACCTTTATCCTATGGCTACACCTTC	CASSPGTPLSYGYTF
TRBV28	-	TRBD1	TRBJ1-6	TGTGCCAGCTGGACAGGGGGCGGATCACCCCTCCACTTT	CASWTGGGSPLHF
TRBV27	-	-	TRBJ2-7	TGTGCCAGCAGTCCAAGGACTAATTCCCACGAGCAGTACTTC	CASSPRTNSHEQYF
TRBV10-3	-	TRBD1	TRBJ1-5	TGTGCCATCAGAGGGCAGGGGGTCGGTCAGCCCCAGCATTTT	CAIRGQGVGQPQHF
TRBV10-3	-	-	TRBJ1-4	TGTGCCATCAAGCCGACGGGTGGGGAAAAACTGTTTTTT	CAIKPTGGEKLFF
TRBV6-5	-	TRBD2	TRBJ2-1	TGTGCCAGCAGTTTCCGGACTAGCGGAGACAATGAGCAGTTCTTC	CASSFRTSGDNEQFF
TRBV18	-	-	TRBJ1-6	TGTGCCAGCTCAACCTCCACAGGGCGCAATTCACCCCTCCACTTT	CASSTSTGRNSPLHF
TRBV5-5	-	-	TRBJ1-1	TGTGCCAGCAGCCGGGACCCCCAGGGGACCACTGAAGCTTTCTTT	CASSRDPQGTTEAFF
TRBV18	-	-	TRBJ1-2	TGTGCCAGCTCAGAGGGGGTTGACTATGGCTACACCTTC	CASSEGVDYGYTF
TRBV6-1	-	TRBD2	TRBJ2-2	TGTGCCAGCAGCCTTGCGGGAGTTCGGCACGGGGAGCTGTTTTTT	CASSLAGVRHGELFF
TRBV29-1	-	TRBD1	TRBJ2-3	TGCAGCGTTGTGGGACAGGGGTTAGATACGCAGTATTTT	CSVVGQGLDTQYF
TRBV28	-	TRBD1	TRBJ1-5	TGTGCCAGCAGTTTCGGACAGGGGAGGCAGCCCCAGCATTTT	CASSFGQGRQPQHF
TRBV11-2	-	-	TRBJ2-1	TGTGCCAGCAGCCCCGGGGTAAGCCAGCAGTTCTTC	CASSPGVSQQFF
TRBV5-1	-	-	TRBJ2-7	TGCGCCAGCAGCATCTGGAGGGTGGGTCCCGAGCAGTACTTC	CASSIWRVGPEQYF
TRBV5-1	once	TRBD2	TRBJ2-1	TGCGCCAGCAGCTTGGTCGGTAGCGGGAGAGACAATGAGCAGTTCTTC	CASSLVGSGRDNEQFF
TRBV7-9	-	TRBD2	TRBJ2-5	TGTGCCAGCACGGGCCTAGCGGGAGACCGGGAGACCCAGTACTTC	CASTGLAGDRETQYF
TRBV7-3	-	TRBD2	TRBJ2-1	TGTGCCAGCAGCTTAGGACTAGCGGATTACAATGAGCAGTTCTTC	CASSLGLADYNEQFF
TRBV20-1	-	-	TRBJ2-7	TGCAGTGTAACTCAATCCTACGAGCAGTACTTC	CSVTQSYEQYF
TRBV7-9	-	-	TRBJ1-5	TGTGCCAGCAGCTTAGGAGGCGGGGATCAGCCCCAGCATTTT	CASSLGGGDQPQHF
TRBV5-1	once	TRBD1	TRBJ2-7	TGCGCCAGCAGCATAGGACAGGGTTTCGACGAGCAGTACTTC	CASSIGQGFDEQYF
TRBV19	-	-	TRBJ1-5	TGTGCCAGTAGTTACGTACGACAGTTTTATAGCAATCAGCCCCAGCATTTT	CASSYVRQFYSNQPQHF
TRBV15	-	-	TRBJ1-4	TGTGCCACCAGCGCATACATTGCAACTAATGAAAAACTGTTTTTT	CATSAYIATNEKLFF
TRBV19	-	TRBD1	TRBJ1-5	TGTGCCAGTAGTCCGATGACAGGGGCGAGCAATCAGCCCCAGCATTTT	CASSPMTGASNQPQHF
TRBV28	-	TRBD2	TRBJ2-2	TGTGCCAGCAGTCTGGGGACTAGCGGGAGAAGGGGCGGGGAGCTGTTTTTT	CASSLGTSGRRGGELFF
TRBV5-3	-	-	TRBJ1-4	TGTGCCAGAAGGCTGGGTCAGGGTTCGGGTGATGAAAAACTGTTTTTT	CARRLGQGSGDEKLFF
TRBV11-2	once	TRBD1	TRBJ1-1	TGTGCCAGCAGCTCCATAGGGACAGGGGCGCATCTTTTCTTT	CASSSIGTGAHLFF
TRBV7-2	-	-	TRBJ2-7	TGTGCCAGCAGCTCCAGGCAGGCGGCGGGGATGGCCTACGAGCAGTACTTC	CASSSRQAAGMAYEQYF
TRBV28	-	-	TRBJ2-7	TGTGCCAGCAGTTTCTCCTACTACGAGCAGTACTTC	CASSFSYYEQYF
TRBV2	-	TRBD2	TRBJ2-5	TGTGCCAGCAGTGATGCTAGCGGGGGAAAAGAGACCCAGTACTTC	CASSDASGGKETQYF
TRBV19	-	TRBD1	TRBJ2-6	TGTGCCAGTAGGAGGGGGCAGGCCCCCCACTCTGGGGCCAACGTCCTGACTTTC	CASRRGQAPHSGANVLTF
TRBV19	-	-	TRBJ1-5	TGTGCCAGTAGTATCGGCGACAGGCTACGGGGCAATCAGCCCCAGCATTTT	CASSIGDRLRGNQPQHF
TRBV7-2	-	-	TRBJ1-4	TGTGCCAGCAGCTTAGGGCGCCCGGGTGATCGTAATGAAAAACTGTTTTTT	CASSLGRPGDRNEKLFF
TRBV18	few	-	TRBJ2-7	TGTGCCAGCCGCAGCACAACAGCGAACCGGGAGGAGCAGTACTTC	CASRSTTANREEQYF
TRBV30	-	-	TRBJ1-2	TGTGCCTGGAGTTCCGGGAACTATGGCTACACCTTC	CAWSSGNYGYTF
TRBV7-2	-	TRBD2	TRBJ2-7	TGTGCCAGCAGCTTTAGCGGGAGTCACTACTACGAGCAGTACTTC	CASSFSGSHYYEQYF
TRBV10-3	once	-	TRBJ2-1	TGTGCCATACAGGATTCCGGAAGCTCCTACAATGAGCAGTTCTTC	CAIQDSGSSYNEQFF
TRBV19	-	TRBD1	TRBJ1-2	TGTGCCAGTACTGCGACAGGGTTTGTAACTGGCTACACCTTC	CASTATGFVTGYTF
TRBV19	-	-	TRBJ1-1	TGTGCCAGTAGTATCCGACAGACGAACACTGAAGCTTTCTTT	CASSIRQTNTEAFF
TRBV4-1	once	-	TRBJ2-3	TGCGCCAGCAACCTAATGAAATGGGGGGAGTTGGCAGATACGCAGTATTTT	CASNLMKWGELADTQYF
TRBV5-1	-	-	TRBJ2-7	TGCGCCAGCAGCTTGGGCCGGGACTACGAGCAGTACTTC	CASSLGRDYEQYF
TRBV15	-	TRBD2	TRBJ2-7	TGTGCCACCAGCAATCCGGGAGGAGGGAATCCCTACGAGCAGTACTTC	CATSNPGGGNPYEQYF
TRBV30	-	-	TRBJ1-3	TGTGCCTGGAGTGTACCGGCAGCGAATAGAAACACCATATATTTT	CAWSVPAANRNTIYF
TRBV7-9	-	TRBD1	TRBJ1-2	TGTGCCAGCTCCGTTCGACAGGGCTATGGCTACACCTTC	CASSVRQGYGYTF
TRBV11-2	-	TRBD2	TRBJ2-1	TGTGCCAGCAGCTTAGATAGGTGGCTAGCGGGAGGGAATGAGCAGTTCTTC	CASSLDRWLAGGNEQFF
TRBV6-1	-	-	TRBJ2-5	TGTGCCAGCAGTGAAGCGCTAGGGGAGGTGAGAGAGACCCAGTACTTC	CASSEALGEVRETQYF
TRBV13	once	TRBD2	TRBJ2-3	TGTGCCAGCAGCTTACTAGCGGGAGCAGATACGCAGTATTTT	CASSLLAGADTQYF
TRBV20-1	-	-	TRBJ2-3	TGCAGAAGAGGAGATACGCAGTATTTT	CRRGDTQYF